Sequencing of this T cell receptor beta chain was carried out in a study of T-cell memory formation after mild COVID-19. MiXCR was run by TCRdb on the 5' RACE reads, yielding one entry per CDR3 protein. The table lists about 90,000 distinct CDR3 sequences, about 13% of them singletons. Study conclusions and caveats: Pre-infection memory carried some responding clones, suggesting that cross-reactive memory joined. Day 15 to 85 contracting clones showed balanced CD4/CD8; later expanders leaned CD4+. Contracting CD4+ clones were located mainly in CM and EM, and CD8+ clones in EMRA.

Comment on this clonotype: Its target is unknown.

Per germline, CDR1 MGHRA and CDR2 YSYEKL. This CDR3 region has 15 residues. Trimming stripped 4 bases from V and 0 bases from J, with 10 bases between. The TCR comes from an adult woman who had mild COVID-19 (a few samples of this study predate the infection). Cell type and time point are not known. The V call is TRBV4-1, the J call TRBJ2-4; a weak D match, TRBD2 (5 bases). Sequenced material: PBMCs or a T cell subset sorted from them (not recorded which). Written as DNA, the CDR3 is TGCGCCAGCAGCCTCAGAGAGGGAGCCAAAAACATTCAGTACTTC. Its protein product is CASSLREGAKNIQYF.